This is a list of T cell receptor beta chains from one sample in a study of neoadjuvant anti-PD-1 for oral cavity cancer. The data were produced by immunoSEQ multiplex PCR, yet TCRdb's version contains in-frame clones alone and is incomplete. The sample includes tens of thousands of clones, more than 35% seen only once; the top ten take roughly 15%. Sequencing was performed on tumor tissue, taken after nivolumab (anti-PD-1) treatment. The origin of the receptors is a person aged 40 to 85 with oral cavity squamous cell carcinoma. Each CDR3 is given with its conserved first and last residue. The order of the fields is V gene, J gene, CDR3 protein.

V gene: TRBV10-3; J gene: TRBJ2-2; CDR3 protein: CAIKASGNTGELFF
V gene: TRBV19; J gene: TRBJ2-1; CDR3 protein: CASSSERPGLAVRDEQFF
V gene: TRBV28; J gene: TRBJ1-2; CDR3 protein: CASSLGSPEGPYYGYTF
V gene: TRBV27; J gene: TRBJ2-7; CDR3 protein: CASNLLRLPSKYF
V gene: TRBV27; J gene: TRBJ2-7; CDR3 protein: CASSLESGSGAYEQYF
V gene: TRBV11-3; J gene: TRBJ2-3; CDR3 protein: CASSPGLSDTQYF
V gene: TRBV6-6; J gene: TRBJ2-5; CDR3 protein: CASRSAGQETQYF
V gene: TRBV7-9; J gene: TRBJ1-5; CDR3 protein: CASSLGGSYQPQHF
V gene: TRBV21-1; J gene: TRBJ1-3; CDR3 protein: CASSKACKGARSGNTIYF
V gene: TRBV7-9; J gene: TRBJ2-5; CDR3 protein: CASSPTGSGETQYF
V gene: TRBV27; J gene: TRBJ2-6; CDR3 protein: CASKGNGANVLTF
V gene: TRBV18; J gene: TRBJ2-5; CDR3 protein: CASSPGGAQTQYF
V gene: TRBV5-1; J gene: TRBJ2-7; CDR3 protein: CASRDSNYEQYF
V gene: TRBV6-1; J gene: TRBJ1-3; CDR3 protein: CASLQQADSGNTIYF
V gene: TRBV7-2; J gene: TRBJ2-5; CDR3 protein: CASSSGGGLETQYF
V gene: TRBV5-1; J gene: TRBJ2-5; CDR3 protein: CASSPRLGIQETQYF
V gene: TRBV5-1; J gene: TRBJ2-1; CDR3 protein: CASSFSLNNEQFF
V gene: TRBV28; J gene: TRBJ1-5; CDR3 protein: CASSRGTADQPQHF
V gene: TRBV29-1; J gene: TRBJ2-3; CDR3 protein: CSVRLDTQYF
V gene: TRBV4-1; J gene: TRBJ1-2; CDR3 protein: CASSLRVGGLGYGYTF
V gene: TRBV9; J gene: TRBJ1-1; CDR3 protein: CASSVTGSGKAFF
V gene: TRBV5-1; J gene: TRBJ2-7; CDR3 protein: CASRGSNSYEQYF
V gene: TRBV5-1; J gene: TRBJ2-3; CDR3 protein: CASSFGDTSTDTQYF
V gene: TRBV2; J gene: TRBJ1-2; CDR3 protein: CASLDTSYGYTF
V gene: TRBV12-5; J gene: TRBJ2-1; CDR3 protein: CASGPSGVRLNEQFF
V gene: TRBV11-2; J gene: TRBJ2-1; CDR3 protein: CASSLTGVSYNEQFF
V gene: TRBV6-6; J gene: TRBJ2-3; CDR3 protein: CAISVNRGADTQYF
V gene: TRBV7-8; J gene: TRBJ2-7; CDR3 protein: CASSLGPGLEQYF
V gene: TRBV7-2; J gene: TRBJ2-7; CDR3 protein: CASSSGPAGEQYF
V gene: TRBV18; J gene: TRBJ2-1; CDR3 protein: CASSPEIRSSHNEQFF
V gene: TRBV19; J gene: TRBJ2-2; CDR3 protein: CASTSSASPRTGELFF
V gene: TRBV12-1; J gene: TRBJ2-1; CDR3 protein: CAGAFELFGTGYNEQFF
V gene: TRBV7-6; J gene: TRBJ2-5; CDR3 protein: CASSPRQGETQYF
V gene: TRBV30; J gene: TRBJ1-5; CDR3 protein: CAWSADSFNQPQHF
V gene: TRBV27; J gene: TRBJ2-3; CDR3 protein: CASSPRDTGTDTQYF
V gene: TRBV5-1; J gene: TRBJ1-2; CDR3 protein: CASSLMSGGAYGYTF
V gene: TRBV5-8; J gene: TRBJ2-5; CDR3 protein: CASNQALATSFGTQYF
V gene: TRBV2; J gene: TRBJ2-7; CDR3 protein: CASTERYPLYEQYF
V gene: TRBV27; J gene: TRBJ1-2; CDR3 protein: CASKTGDSGYTF
V gene: TRBV20-1; J gene: TRBJ1-2; CDR3 protein: CSANGPSYTF
V gene: TRBV6-5; J gene: TRBJ2-1; CDR3 protein: CASSYGQGVGEQFF
V gene: TRBV30; J gene: TRBJ1-3; CDR3 protein: CAWSVMGAAGNTIYF
V gene: TRBV7-3; J gene: TRBJ1-1; CDR3 protein: CASSSTGTGVWLEEAFF
V gene: TRBV6-6; J gene: TRBJ1-1; CDR3 protein: CASSPTGSVNTEAFF
V gene: TRBV7-8; J gene: TRBJ2-2; CDR3 protein: CASSLAVGARAGELFF
V gene: TRBV19; J gene: TRBJ2-6; CDR3 protein: CASAHRFSGANVLTF
V gene: TRBV20-1; J gene: TRBJ2-3; CDR3 protein: CSAQITDTQYF
V gene: TRBV6-1; J gene: TRBJ1-5; CDR3 protein: CASSLSRDTGLSQHF
V gene: TRBV30; J gene: TRBJ1-5; CDR3 protein: CAWSSGINQPQHF
V gene: TRBV19; J gene: TRBJ2-7; CDR3 protein: CASSPGQISYEQYF
V gene: TRBV10-3; J gene: TRBJ2-1; CDR3 protein: CAIKLSGGHYNEQFF
V gene: TRBV5-1; J gene: TRBJ1-4; CDR3 protein: CASSRDSQTNEKLFF
V gene: TRBV5-1; J gene: TRBJ2-7; CDR3 protein: CASSLSGLGGPFSYEQYF
V gene: TRBV7-2; J gene: TRBJ1-2; CDR3 protein: CASSLAGSSFRYGYTF
V gene: TRBV4-1; J gene: TRBJ2-7; CDR3 protein: CASSQPGLAGYSSYEQYF
V gene: TRBV4-1; J gene: TRBJ1-5; CDR3 protein: CASSQYLQAHNQPQHF
V gene: TRBV27; J gene: TRBJ1-1; CDR3 protein: CASSLLGGGLNTEAFF
V gene: TRBV7-2; J gene: TRBJ2-3; CDR3 protein: CASSALGDGRAVRTDTQYF